This T cell receptor beta chain stems from a study of CD8 T cells in ankylosing spondylitis (dated by TCRdb to the late 2010s). At the level of the whole study: To find TCR variants linked to disease, the study profiled T cell receptor beta repertoires in ankylosing spondylitis patients and healthy donors. The full study cohort comprised about 24 ankylosing spondylitis patients and about a hundred healthy donors. Peripheral blood was sampled, and synovial fluid was additionally collected from ankylosing spondylitis patients. The research as a whole found: Significant enrichment of the disease-linked clones was reported in matched synovial fluid samples from ankylosing spondylitis patients. The disease-linked clones had a CD8+ phenotype and were found at relatively low frequencies in peripheral blood. Blood from ankylosing spondylitis patients appeared to be characterized by a TCR beta motif made up of several highly homologous amino acid variants. Some motif variants were previously reported in synovial fluid and blood of reactive arthritis patients, suggesting common disease-initiation mechanisms.

As for this clonotype: Its antigen specificity is not known. No much larger clonotype is one base removed from it; base qualities were not supplied.

Sequencing took place on an Illumina HiSeq 2500. Quantitative 5'-RACE with molecular barcodes was the method used to prepare the TCR beta libraries. Regarding the original processing steps: A new computational method, built on a probabilistic model of VDJ rearrangement, was used to identify disease-linked TCR variants. The public reads were run again by TCRdb, first through fastp at Q25 and then through MiXCR, and only productive beta chains were kept. Every CDR3 protein is listed once, alongside the most common genes and DNA of its rows. The V and J calls, along with clone size, are taken from TCRdb and not from the paper's own processing. The sample table records approximately 150,000 distinct CDR3 sequences; 9.8% of these occur just once. The top ten clonotypes cover around 15% of the sample. The sequencing input was blood, either unsorted or a sorted T cell fraction (not recorded which). The receptor was isolated from a female donor with ankylosing spondylitis or in good health (not recorded which).

Here the CDR3 is given as CASTRTPAQPQHF. The nucleotides read TGTGCCAGCACCCGGACGCCCGCTCAGCCCCAGCATTTT. Here the chain combines TRBV6-1 and TRBJ1-5; too little of a D gene remains to name it. V is pared back by 7 bases and J by 6 bases, with 13 bases lying between the germline termini. Reading from cysteine to phenylalanine, the CDR3 counts 13 amino acids. Just CDR3 DNA is preserved here, 39 bases in frame from base 1. CDR1 and CDR2, looked up from the germline V gene, are MNHNS and SASEGT.